This TCR beta chain was captured by sequencing in a study of blood T cell repertoires in COVID-19. Clones were sequenced by immunoSEQ multiplex PCR, and TCRdb holds only the in-frame ones, with some missing. The table has 180,000 or so clones, about three quarters seen once. The CDR3 has 17 residues. Trimming took off 0 bases at V and 3 bases at J, with 18 bases between the two ends. Germline CDR1 and CDR2: SGHNT and YYREEE (reference sequence). This receptor was taken from a woman aged 45-65 years with active or convalescent COVID-19. Material: peripheral blood. The gene calls are TRBV5-4 and TRBJ2-5; tentative D call: TRBD2 (7 bases). DNA of the CDR3: TGTGCCAGCAGCTTGGGGATTGGGGGGGCAATCAAAGAGACCCAGTACTTC. Protein: CASSLGIGGAIKETQYF.